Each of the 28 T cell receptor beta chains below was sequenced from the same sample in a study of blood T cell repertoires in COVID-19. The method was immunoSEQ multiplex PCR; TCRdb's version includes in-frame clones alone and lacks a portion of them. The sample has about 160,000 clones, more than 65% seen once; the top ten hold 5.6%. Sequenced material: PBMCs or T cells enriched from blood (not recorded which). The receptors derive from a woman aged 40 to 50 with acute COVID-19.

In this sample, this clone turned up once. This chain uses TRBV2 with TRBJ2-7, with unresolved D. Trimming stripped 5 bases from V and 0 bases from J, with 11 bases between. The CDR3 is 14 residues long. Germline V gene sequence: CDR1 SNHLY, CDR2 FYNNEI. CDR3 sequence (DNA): TGTGCCAGCAGTTCAGACTGGATCTCCTACGAGCAGTACTTC. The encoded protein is CASSSDWISYEQYF.

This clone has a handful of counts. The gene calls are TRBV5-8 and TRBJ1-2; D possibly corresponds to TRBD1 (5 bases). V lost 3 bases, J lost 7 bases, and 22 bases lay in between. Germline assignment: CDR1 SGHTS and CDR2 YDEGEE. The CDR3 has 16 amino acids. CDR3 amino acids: CASSYAQGLGDSGYTF. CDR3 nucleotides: TGTGCCAGCAGCTACGCTCAGGGACTGGGTGACTCTGGCTACACCTTC. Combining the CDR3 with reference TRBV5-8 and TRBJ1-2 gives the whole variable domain EAGVTQSPTHLIKTRGQQATLRCSPISGHTSVYWYQQALGLGLQFLLWYDEGEERNRGNFPPRFSGRQFPNYSSELNVNALELEDSALYLCASSYAQGLGDSGYTFGSGTRLTVV.

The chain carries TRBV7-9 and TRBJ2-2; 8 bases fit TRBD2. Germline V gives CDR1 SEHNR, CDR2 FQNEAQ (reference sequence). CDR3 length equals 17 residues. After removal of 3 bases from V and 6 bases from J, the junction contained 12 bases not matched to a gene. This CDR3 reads CASSFGAGVISAGELFF. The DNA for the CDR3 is TGTGCCAGCAGCTTCGGAGCGGGAGTAATTAGCGCCGGGGAGCTGTTTTTT.

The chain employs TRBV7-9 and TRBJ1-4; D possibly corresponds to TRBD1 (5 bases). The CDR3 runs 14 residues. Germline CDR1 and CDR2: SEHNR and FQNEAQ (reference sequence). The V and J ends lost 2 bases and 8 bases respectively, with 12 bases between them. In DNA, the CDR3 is TGTGCCAGCAGCTTATATTCGGACAACGAAAAACTGTTTTTT. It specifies CASSLYSDNEKLFF.

The CDR3 coding sequence is TGTGCCAGCTCACAACTTAGCGGGATTCAGAGCTACAATGAGCAGTTCTTC. The encoded protein is CASSQLSGIQSYNEQFF. The chain is built from TRBV18 and TRBJ2-1; 8 nucleotides match TRBD2. Germline lookup yields CDR1 KGHSH and CDR2 LQKENI. V was clipped by 4 bases and J by 3 bases; unmatched bases: 11. This CDR3 spans 17 amino acids.

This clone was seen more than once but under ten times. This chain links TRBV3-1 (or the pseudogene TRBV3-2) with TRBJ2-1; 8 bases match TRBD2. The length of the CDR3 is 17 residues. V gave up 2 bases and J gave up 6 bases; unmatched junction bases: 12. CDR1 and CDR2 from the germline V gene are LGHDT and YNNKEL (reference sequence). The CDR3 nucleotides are TGTGCCAGCAGCCAATGGGCGGGAGCGGGGGCCTTCAATGAGCAGTTCTTC. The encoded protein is CASSQWAGAGAFNEQFF.

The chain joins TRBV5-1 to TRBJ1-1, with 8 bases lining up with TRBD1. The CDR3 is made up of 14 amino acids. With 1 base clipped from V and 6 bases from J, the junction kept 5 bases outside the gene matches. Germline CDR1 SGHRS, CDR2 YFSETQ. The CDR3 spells CASSLSTGDSEAFF. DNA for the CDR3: TGCGCCAGCAGCTTGTCGACAGGGGACTCTGAAGCTTTCTTT.

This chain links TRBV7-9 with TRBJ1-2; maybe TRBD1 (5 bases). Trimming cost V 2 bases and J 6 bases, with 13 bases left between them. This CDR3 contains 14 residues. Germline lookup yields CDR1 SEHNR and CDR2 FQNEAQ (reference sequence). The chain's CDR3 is CASSLSVREDGYTF. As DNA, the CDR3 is TGTGCCAGCAGCTTATCGGTCAGGGAGGATGGCTACACCTTC.

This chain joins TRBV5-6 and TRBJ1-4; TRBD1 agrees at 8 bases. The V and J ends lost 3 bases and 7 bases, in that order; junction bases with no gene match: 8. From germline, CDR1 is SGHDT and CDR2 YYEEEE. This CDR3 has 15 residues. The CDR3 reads CASSWRGQAGEKLFF. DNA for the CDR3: TGTGCCAGCAGCTGGCGGGGACAGGCGGGTGAAAAACTGTTTTTT.

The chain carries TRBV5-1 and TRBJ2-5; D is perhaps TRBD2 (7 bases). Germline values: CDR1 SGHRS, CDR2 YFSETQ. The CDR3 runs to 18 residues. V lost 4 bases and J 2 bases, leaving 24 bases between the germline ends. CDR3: CASSPTGLGSSGQETQYF. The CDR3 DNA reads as TGCGCCAGCAGCCCCACAGGGTTGGGTTCTAGCGGTCAAGAGACCCAGTACTTC.

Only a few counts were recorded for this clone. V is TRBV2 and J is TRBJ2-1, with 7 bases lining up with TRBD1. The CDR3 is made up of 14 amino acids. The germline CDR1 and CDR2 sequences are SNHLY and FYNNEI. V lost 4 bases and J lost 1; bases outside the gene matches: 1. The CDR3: CASSADRSYNEQFF. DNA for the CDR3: TGTGCCAGCAGTGCGGACAGGTCCTACAATGAGCAGTTCTTC. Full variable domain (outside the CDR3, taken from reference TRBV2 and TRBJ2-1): EPEVTQTPSHQVTQMGQEVILRCVPISNHLYFYWYRQILGQKVEFLVSFYNNEISEKSEIFDDQFSVERPDGSNFTLKIRSTKLEDSAMYFCASSADRSYNEQFFGPGTRLTVL.

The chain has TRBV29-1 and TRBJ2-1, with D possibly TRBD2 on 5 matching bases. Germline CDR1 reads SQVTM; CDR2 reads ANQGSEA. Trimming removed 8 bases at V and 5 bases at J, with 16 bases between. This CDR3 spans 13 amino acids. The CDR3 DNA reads TGCAGCACCTACGGGGTCGACGACAATGAGCAGTTCTTC. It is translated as CSTYGVDDNEQFF.

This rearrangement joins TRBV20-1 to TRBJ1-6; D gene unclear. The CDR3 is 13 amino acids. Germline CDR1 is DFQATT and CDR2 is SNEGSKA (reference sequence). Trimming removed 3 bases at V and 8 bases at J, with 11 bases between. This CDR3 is CSASLTADSPLHF. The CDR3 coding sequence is TGCAGTGCTAGTTTAACAGCCGATTCACCCCTCCACTTT.

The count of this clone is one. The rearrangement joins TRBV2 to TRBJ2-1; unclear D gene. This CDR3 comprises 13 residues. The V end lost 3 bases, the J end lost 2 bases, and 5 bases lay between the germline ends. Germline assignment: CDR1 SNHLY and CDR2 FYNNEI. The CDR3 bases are TGTGCCAGCAGTGAGCGCCCCTACAATGAGCAGTTCTTC. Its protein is CASSERPYNEQFF.

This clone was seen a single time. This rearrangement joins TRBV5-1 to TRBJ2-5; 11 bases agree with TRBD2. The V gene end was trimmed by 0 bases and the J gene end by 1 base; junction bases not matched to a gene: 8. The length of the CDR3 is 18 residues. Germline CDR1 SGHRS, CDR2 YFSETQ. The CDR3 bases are TGCGCCAGCAGCTTGGGGGGACTAGCGGCCCCCCCCCAAGAGACCCAGTACTTC. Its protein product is CASSLGGLAAPPQETQYF.

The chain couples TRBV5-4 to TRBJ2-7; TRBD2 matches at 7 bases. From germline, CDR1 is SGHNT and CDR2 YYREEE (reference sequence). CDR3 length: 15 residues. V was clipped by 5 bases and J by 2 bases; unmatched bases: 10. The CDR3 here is CASRNLAEGAYEQYF. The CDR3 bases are TGTGCCAGCAGGAACCTAGCGGAGGGAGCCTACGAGCAGTACTTC.

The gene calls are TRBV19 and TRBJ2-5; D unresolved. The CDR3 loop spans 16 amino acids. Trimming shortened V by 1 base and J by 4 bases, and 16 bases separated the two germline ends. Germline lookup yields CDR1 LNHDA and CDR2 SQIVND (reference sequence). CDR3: CASSIGGSGLLETQYF. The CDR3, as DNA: TGTGCCAGTAGTATAGGTGGCTCGGGTCTGTTAGAGACCCAGTACTTC.

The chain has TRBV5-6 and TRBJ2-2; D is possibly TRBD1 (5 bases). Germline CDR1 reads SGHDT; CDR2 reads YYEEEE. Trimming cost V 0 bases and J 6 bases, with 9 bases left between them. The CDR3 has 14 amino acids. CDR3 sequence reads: CASSLALGAGELFF. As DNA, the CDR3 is TGTGCCAGCAGCTTGGCCTTAGGGGCCGGGGAGCTGTTTTTT.

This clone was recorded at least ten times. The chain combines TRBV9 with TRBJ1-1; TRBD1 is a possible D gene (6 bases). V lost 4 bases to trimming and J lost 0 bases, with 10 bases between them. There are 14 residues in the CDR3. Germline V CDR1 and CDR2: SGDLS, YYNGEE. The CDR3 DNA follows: TGTGCCAGCAGCCCGGGACACTTGAACACTGAAGCTTTCTTT. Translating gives CASSPGHLNTEAFF.

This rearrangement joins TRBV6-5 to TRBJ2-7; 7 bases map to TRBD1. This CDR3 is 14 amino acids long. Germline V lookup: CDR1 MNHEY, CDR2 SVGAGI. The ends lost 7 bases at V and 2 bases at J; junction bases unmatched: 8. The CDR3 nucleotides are TGTGCCAGCAACGAGGACAGGCGGCCCTACGAGCAGTACTTC. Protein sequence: CASNEDRRPYEQYF.

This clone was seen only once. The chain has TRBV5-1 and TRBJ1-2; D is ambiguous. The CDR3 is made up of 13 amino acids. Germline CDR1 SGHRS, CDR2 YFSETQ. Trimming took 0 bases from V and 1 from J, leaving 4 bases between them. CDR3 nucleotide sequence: TGCGCCAGCAGCTTGGATAATAACTATGGCTACACCTTC. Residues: CASSLDNNYGYTF.

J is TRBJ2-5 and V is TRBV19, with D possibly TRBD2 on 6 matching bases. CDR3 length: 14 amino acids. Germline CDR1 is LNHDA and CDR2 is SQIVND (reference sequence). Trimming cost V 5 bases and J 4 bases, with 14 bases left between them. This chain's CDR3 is CASSPQGGGETQYF. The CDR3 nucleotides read TGTGCCAGTAGTCCCCAGGGAGGAGGAGAGACCCAGTACTTC. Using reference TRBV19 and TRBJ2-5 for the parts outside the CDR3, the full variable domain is DGGITQSPKYLFRKEGQNVTLSCEQNLNHDAMYWYRQDPGQGLRLIYYSQIVNDFQKGDIAEGYSVSREKKESFPLTVTSAQKNPTAFYLCASSPQGGGETQYFGPGTRLLVL.

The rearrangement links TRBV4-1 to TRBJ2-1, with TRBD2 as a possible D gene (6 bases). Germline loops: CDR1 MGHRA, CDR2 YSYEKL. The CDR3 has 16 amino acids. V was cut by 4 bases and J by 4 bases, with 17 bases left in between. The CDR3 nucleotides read TGCGCCAGCAGCCCTAGCGCCTTCACTCTATACAATGAGCAGTTCTTC. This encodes CASSPSAFTLYNEQFF.

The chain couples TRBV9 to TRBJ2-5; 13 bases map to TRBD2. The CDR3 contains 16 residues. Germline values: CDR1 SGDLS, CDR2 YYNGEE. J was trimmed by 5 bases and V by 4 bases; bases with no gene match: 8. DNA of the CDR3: TGTGCCAGCAGCCCCACGGGACTAGCGGGATTTGAGACCCAGTACTTC. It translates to CASSPTGLAGFETQYF.

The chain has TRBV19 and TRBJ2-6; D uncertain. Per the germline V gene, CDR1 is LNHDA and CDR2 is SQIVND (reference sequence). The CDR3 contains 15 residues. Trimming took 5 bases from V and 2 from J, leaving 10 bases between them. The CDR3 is CASSFRVPGANVLTF. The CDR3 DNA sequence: TGTGCCAGTAGTTTCCGGGTCCCTGGGGCCAACGTCCTGACTTTC.

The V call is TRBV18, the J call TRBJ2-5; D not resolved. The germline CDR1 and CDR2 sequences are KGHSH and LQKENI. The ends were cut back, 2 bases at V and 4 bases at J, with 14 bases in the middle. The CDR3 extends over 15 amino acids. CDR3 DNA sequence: TGTGCCAGCTCACCAACGGGTTACTTAGGAGAGACCCAGTACTTC. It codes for CASSPTGYLGETQYF.

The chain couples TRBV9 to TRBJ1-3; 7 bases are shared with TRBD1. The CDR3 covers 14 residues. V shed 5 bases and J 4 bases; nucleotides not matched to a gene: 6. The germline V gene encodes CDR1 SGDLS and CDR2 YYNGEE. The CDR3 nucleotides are TGTGCCAGCAGAGAGGGGACAGAAGGAAACACCATATATTTT. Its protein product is CASREGTEGNTIYF. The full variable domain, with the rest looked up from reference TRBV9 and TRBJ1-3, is DSGVTQTPKHLITATGQRVTLRCSPRSGDLSVYWYQQSLDQGLQFLIQYYNGEERAKGNILERFSAQQFPDLHSELNLSSLELGDSALYFCASREGTEGNTIYFGEGSWLTVV.

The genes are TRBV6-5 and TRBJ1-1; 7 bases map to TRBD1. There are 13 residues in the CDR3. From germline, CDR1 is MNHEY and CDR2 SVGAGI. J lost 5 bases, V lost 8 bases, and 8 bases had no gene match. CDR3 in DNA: TGTGCCAGCGGGAACAGGGGTCAGACTGAAGCTTTCTTT. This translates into CASGNRGQTEAFF.